This T cell receptor beta chain was captured by sequencing in a study of T cell responses to AZD1222 COVID-19 vaccine. The study's findings and limits: After two AZD1222 doses, spike-specific TCR breadth and depth rose versus day 0. Sampled repertoires all dated from after the peak T cell response.

Produced via immunoSEQ multiplex PCR; TCRdb's table is partial and in-frame only. The profile covers approximately 89,000 clones, with nearly 90% appearing a single time and 13% taken by the ten largest. A note on this clone: What it binds is not known.

The V end lost 0 bases, the J end lost 4 bases, and 7 bases lay between the germline ends. The length of the CDR3 is 13 residues. Germline CDR1 is SGHRS and CDR2 is YFSETQ. The receptor's source is an adult in good health. The chain recombines TRBV5-1 with TRBJ1-2; D ambiguous. The sample was peripheral blood, taken on day 0 of AZD1222 vaccination. CDR3 coding DNA: TGCGCCAGCAGCTTGGGACTGCGCTATGGCTACACCTTC. This translates into CASSLGLRYGYTF.